Listed below are T cell receptor beta chains from one sample, sequenced in a study of T-cell reconstitution after alpha-beta-depleted transplantation in children. TCRdb re-called the PCR reads with MiXCR, one entry per CDR3 protein. Of hundreds of thousands of distinct CDR3 sequences detected, roughly a quarter appear once; the ten largest clones hold 4.8%. The sequenced sample was PBMCs, mostly from graft donor cells, obtained 360 days after TCRalphabeta/CD19-depleted stem cell transplant. Receptors originate from a female patient aged 2-9 years who had a stem cell transplant for congenital amegakaryocytic thrombocytopenia, so the T cells may come from the graft donor. The conserved cysteine and the conserved F or W are not part of the CDR3 here. The size entry is marked missing in some rows and otherwise reads once, few, many or a size class.

>TRBV4-3|NA
ASSQSGLVRGFTDTQY
>TRBV12-3/TRBV12-4|NA
ASKQGVLVTEAF
>TRBV12-3/TRBV12-4|many
ASSPPGQGPYEQY
>TRBV20-1|NA
SDRISMNTEAF
>TRBV12-3/TRBV12-4|few
ASSLGGLDDEQF
>TRBV13|few
ASSLLFQGNEQF
>TRBV29-1|many
SVRGLLTGELF
>TRBV10-3|few
AISESPLSSYNEQF
>TRBV12-3/TRBV12-4|NA
ASSLGGEDEQY
>TRBV12-3/TRBV12-4|few
ASSLVARGWQY
>TRBV4-1|NA
ASRWQGQANEKLF
>TRBV20-1|once
SARRGRNSNQPQH
>TRBV24-1|few
ATSDSGHHQETQY
>TRBV30|few
AWSVNFDTQY
>TRBV12-3/TRBV12-4|few
ASSWDSATGELF
>TRBV7-8|many
ASSLSLAGVDEQF
>TRBV20-1|few
SACAGLADTQY
>TRBV10-3|few
AIQTGGADWDEQY
>TRBV6-1|few
ASSVSVGLAISNEQF
>TRBV24-1|NA
ATSDPGQGLNEQY
>TRBV5-4|NA
ASSPGTLNEQF
>TRBV12-3/TRBV12-4|few
ASSLLGKTSGSAGTQY
>TRBV5-1|NA
ASSPVSGGSSEQY
>TRBV20-1|NA
SAREAGARITGELF
>TRBV12-3/TRBV12-4|NA
ASTPIQGGRLTEAF
>TRBV5-6|NA
ASSFLVRGLDTQY
>TRBV20-1|few
SASPGTGGSYEQY
>TRBV4-3|few
ASSQGTSGGIEQF
>TRBV12-3/TRBV12-4|many
ASSLVLYEQY
>TRBV5-1|many
ASSLVVRETEAF
>TRBV7-9|few
ASSFVGETQY
>TRBV28|NA
ASSLLQGAAF
>TRBV7-9|NA
ASSRHAGQETQY
>TRBV7-9|NA
ASSSGQAPSTDTHY
>TRBV6-2/TRBV6-3|NA
ASSSAGGRRDIQY
>TRBV27|few
ASSLSWDTSSYEQY
>TRBV29-1|few
SVERKSSGANVLT
>TRBV29-1|NA
SVEVGHDRAGELF
>TRBV5-1|few
ASSGPSDTRAF
>TRBV7-2|many
ASSLLRRDEQY
>TRBV5-1|NA
ASSWRLAGGYNEQF
>TRBV5-1|few
ASSLSSGVSSYEQY
>TRBV29-1|few
SVSGTYEQY
>TRBV11-2|NA
ASSLHGTSGALWEQY
>TRBV27|few
ASSLIPPDTQY